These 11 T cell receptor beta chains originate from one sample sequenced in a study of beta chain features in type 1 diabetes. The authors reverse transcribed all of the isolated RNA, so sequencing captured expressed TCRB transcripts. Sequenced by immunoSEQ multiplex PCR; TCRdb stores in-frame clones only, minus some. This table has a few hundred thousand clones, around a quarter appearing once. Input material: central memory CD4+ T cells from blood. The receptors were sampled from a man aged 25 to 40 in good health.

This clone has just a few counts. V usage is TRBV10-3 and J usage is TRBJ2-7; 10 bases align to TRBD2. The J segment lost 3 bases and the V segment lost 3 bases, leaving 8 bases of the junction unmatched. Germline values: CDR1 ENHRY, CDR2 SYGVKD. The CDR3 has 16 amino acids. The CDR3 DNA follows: TGTGCCATCAGTGACCCCGGGACTAGCGTTAACTACGAGCAGTACTTC. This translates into CAISDPGTSVNYEQYF.

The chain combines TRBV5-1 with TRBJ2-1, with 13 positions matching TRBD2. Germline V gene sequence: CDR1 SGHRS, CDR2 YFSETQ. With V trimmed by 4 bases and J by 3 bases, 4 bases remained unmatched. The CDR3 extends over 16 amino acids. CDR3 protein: CASSARTSGGYNEQFF. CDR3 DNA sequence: TGCGCCAGCAGCGCCCGGACTAGCGGGGGCTACAATGAGCAGTTCTTC.

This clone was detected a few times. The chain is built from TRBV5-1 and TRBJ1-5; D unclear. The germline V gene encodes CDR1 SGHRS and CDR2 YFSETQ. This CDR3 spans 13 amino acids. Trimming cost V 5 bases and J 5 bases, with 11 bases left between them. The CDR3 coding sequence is TGCGCCAGCAGTTGGGCAGGCGATCAGCCCCAGCATTTT. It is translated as CASSWAGDQPQHF.

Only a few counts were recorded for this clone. CDR3 in DNA: TGTGCCAGCAGCGTAAGGGGAGGAGCAGAGACCCAGTACTTC. Translation: CASSVRGGAETQYF. The rearrangement links TRBV7-2 to TRBJ2-5; D might be TRBD2 (6 bases). With 5 bases removed from V and 4 bases from J, the gap between germline ends came to 14 bases. The CDR3 sequence is 14 residues long. The germline gives CDR1 SGHTA, CDR2 FQGNSA.

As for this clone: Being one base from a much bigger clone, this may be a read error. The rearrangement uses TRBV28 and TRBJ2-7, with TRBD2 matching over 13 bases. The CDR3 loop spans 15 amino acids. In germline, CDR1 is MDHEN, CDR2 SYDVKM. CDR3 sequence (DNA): TGTGCCATCAGTTCCTGGACTAGCGGGAGTCCCGAGCAGTACTTC. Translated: CAISSWTSGSPEQYF.

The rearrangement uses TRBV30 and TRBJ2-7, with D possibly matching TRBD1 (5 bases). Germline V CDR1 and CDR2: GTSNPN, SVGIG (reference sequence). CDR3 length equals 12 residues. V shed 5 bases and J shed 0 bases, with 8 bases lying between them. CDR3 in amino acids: CAWGHLSYEQYF. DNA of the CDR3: TGTGCCTGGGGACACCTCTCCTACGAGCAGTACTTC.

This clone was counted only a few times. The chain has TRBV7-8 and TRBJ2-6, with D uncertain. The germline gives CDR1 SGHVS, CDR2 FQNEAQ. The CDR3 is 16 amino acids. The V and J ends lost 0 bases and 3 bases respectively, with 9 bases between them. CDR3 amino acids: CASSLAERGGANVLTF. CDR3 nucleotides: TGTGCCAGCAGCTTAGCAGAGCGCGGTGGGGCCAACGTCCTGACTTTC.

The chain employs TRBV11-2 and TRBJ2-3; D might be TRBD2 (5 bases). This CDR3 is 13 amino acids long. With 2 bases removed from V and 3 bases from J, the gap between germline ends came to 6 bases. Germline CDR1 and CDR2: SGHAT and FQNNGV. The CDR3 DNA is TGTGCCAGCAGCTTAAGAGGGACAGATACGCAGTATTTT. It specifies CASSLRGTDTQYF.

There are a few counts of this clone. The CDR3 protein is CASSSTTSGTDTQYF. In DNA, the CDR3 is TGTGCCAGCAGTTCAACGACTAGCGGAACAGATACGCAGTATTTT. The genes are TRBV2 and TRBJ2-3; 9 bases fit TRBD2. V dropped 5 bases and J dropped 3; count of bases not matched to a gene: 6. Germline V gene sequence: CDR1 SNHLY, CDR2 FYNNEI. This CDR3 has 15 amino acids.

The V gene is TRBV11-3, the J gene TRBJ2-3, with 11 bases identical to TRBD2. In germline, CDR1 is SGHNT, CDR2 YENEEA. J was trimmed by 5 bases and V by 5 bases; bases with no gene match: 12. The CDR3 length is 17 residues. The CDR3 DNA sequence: TGTGCCAGCAGCGCCGGGTTTAGCGGGAGGGCCGAAGATACGCAGTATTTT. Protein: CASSAGFSGRAEDTQYF.

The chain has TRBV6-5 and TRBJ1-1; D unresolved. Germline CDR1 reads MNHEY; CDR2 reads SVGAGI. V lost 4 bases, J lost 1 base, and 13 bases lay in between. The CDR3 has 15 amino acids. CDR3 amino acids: CASSSTTRANTEAFF. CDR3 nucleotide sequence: TGTGCCAGCAGTTCCACGACGCGGGCGAACACTGAAGCTTTCTTT.